This T cell receptor (beta chain) was captured in a study of prognosis after radiotherapy for stage I lung cancer. This clonotype was recorded at least ten times. Two rounds of multiplex PCR amplified TCR beta CDR3 from genomic DNA. Round one of PCR was performed, and it used primers specific to each TRBV and TRBJ gene. MiXCR was run by TCRdb on the multiplex PCR reads, yielding one entry per CDR3 protein. The data hold 31,000 or so distinct CDR3 sequences, with 42% observed a single time. V was cut by 5 bases and J by 8 bases, with 13 bases left in between. There are 12 residues in the CDR3. Germline lookup yields CDR1 SQVTM and CDR2 ANQGSEA.

This clonotype was sampled from a donor of 50 years or more with non-small cell lung cancer. V usage is TRBV29-1 and J usage is TRBJ2-4; D might be TRBD2 (6 bases). The specimen comprised PBMCs, sampled before or after stereotactic body radiation therapy (not recorded which). CDR3 in amino acids: CSVSLGEDIQYF. The CDR3 DNA reads as TGCAGCGTTTCCCTGGGGGAGGACATTCAGTACTTC.